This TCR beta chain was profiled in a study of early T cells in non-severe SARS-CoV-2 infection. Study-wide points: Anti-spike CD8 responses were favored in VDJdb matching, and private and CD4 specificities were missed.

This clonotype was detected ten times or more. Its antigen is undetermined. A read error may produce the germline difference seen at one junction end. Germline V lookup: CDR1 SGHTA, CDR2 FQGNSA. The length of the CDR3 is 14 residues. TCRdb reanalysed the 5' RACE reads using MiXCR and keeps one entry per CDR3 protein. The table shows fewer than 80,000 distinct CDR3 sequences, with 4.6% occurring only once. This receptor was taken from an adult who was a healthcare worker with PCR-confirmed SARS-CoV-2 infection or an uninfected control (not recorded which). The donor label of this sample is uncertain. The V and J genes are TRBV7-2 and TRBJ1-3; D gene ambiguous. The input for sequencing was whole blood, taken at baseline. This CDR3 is CASSLAGSENTIYF. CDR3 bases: TGTGCCAGCAGCTTGGCAGGCTCTGAAAACACCATATATTTT.